This T cell receptor (beta chain) was sequenced for a study of blood T cell repertoires in COVID-19. Study summary: There were acute and convalescent COVID-19 samples, and they came from the United States, Italy and Spain. Sources were T cells, B-cell-depleted T cells, or PBMCs; the material itself was cDNA or gDNA.

Assay used: immunoSEQ multiplex PCR; TCRdb lists only in-frame clones, some missing. The sample has just over 650,000 clones, over 80% seen once. The CDR3 is 16 residues long. The germline CDR1 and CDR2 sequences are SNHLY and FYNNEI. Trimming took 2 bases from V and 2 from J; bases not matched to a gene: 6. This clonotype originated in a young woman with acute or convalescent COVID-19. The chain recombines TRBV2 with TRBJ1-5, with 7 bases lining up with TRBD1. Sequencing was performed on peripheral blood. As DNA, the CDR3 is TGTGCCAGCAGTGAACGGAGGACAGGTGGCAATCAGCCCCAGCATTTT. Its translation is CASSERRTGGNQPQHF.